These T cell receptor beta chains were read from a single sample in a study of HIV-infected patients and healthy controls. TCRdb used MiXCR to reprocess the 5' RACE reads, holding one entry per CDR3 protein. This sample yields about 11,000 distinct CDR3 sequences, of which just over 5% are seen a single time; approximately 3.4% belongs to the top ten. Sequencing was carried out using blood. All receptors derive from an adult in good health. The CDR3 runs from the conserved cysteine through the conserved F or W. D genes are given only for firm matches. Some rows have no size entry. The others give once, few or many, or a class for an expanded clone.

NA | TRBJ2-3 | many | TRBV20-1 | TGCAGTGCTATCGGGGGCGGAGATACGCAGTATTTT | CSAIGGGDTQYF
NA | TRBJ1-1 | many | TRBV5-1 | TGCGCCAGCAGCCCGCACGGTGGGAACACTGAAGCTTTCTTT | CASSPHGGNTEAFF
NA | TRBJ2-1 | medium-sized | TRBV7-9 | TGTGCCAGCAGCTTCCCCAATGAGCAGTTCTTC | CASSFPNEQFF
TRBD1 | TRBJ2-7 | NA | TRBV7-2 | TGTGCCAGCAGCTCAGACAGGGGAGGCGAGCAGTACTTC | CASSSDRGGEQYF
TRBD1 | TRBJ2-3 | medium-sized | TRBV11-2 | TGTGCCAGCAGCTGGTCAGGGGGCTTCACAGATACGCAGTATTTT | CASSWSGGFTDTQYF
NA | TRBJ2-1 | NA | TRBV12-3/TRBV12-4 | TGTGCCAGCACCCGGGACACGCTCAATGAGCAGTTCTTC | CASTRDTLNEQFF
NA | TRBJ2-1 | many | TRBV5-4 | TGTGCCAGCAGCCCGACCTTAGCGCGGGGATACAATGAGCAGTTCTTC | CASSPTLARGYNEQFF
NA | TRBJ1-6 | many | TRBV12-3/TRBV12-4 | TGTGCCAGCAGTTTGGGCGGACACTCCTATAATTCACCCCTCCACTTT | CASSLGGHSYNSPLHF
NA | TRBJ1-3 | NA | TRBV6-5 | TGTGCCAGCAGCGGGAGTACGAGGGGAAACACCATATATTTT | CASSGSTRGNTIYF
NA | TRBJ2-7 | NA | TRBV15 | TGTGCCACCGGCCAAGGGACCGCGACAATCTACGAGCAGTACTTC | CATGQGTATIYEQYF
NA | TRBJ2-7 | medium-sized | TRBV5-1 | TGCGCCAGCAGCTTGTTGCCGGGAGACTCCGAGCAGTACTTC | CASSLLPGDSEQYF
NA | TRBJ2-5 | many | TRBV5-4 | TGTGCCAGCAGCCATTACGAGACCCAGTACTTC | CASSHYETQYF
NA | TRBJ2-3 | many | TRBV21-1 | TGTGCCAGCGGGGGACTAGCGGGGGCAGGGGGCACAGATACGCAGTATTTT | CASGGLAGAGGTDTQYF
TRBD2 | TRBJ2-1 | few | TRBV7-2 | TGTGCCAGCAGCTTAGGGGTCTGGGGACTAGCTGTTGAGCAGTTCTTC | CASSLGVWGLAVEQFF
TRBD1 | TRBJ1-5 | many | TRBV6-2/TRBV6-3 | TGTGCCAGCAGCCTAAAGACAGGGGTTAGCAATCAGCCCCAGCATTTT | CASSLKTGVSNQPQHF
NA | TRBJ2-7 | many | TRBV7-9 | TGTGCCAGCAGCACCCCCAGTGAACGTCAAAGCTCCTACGAGCAGTACTTC | CASSTPSERQSSYEQYF
NA | TRBJ2-3 | many | TRBV5-1 | TGCGCCAGCAGCTTGGAGGGGTACACAGATACGCAGTATTTT | CASSLEGYTDTQYF
NA | TRBJ1-1 | medium-sized | TRBV10-3 | TGTGCCATCAGTGAAGTGAACACTGAAGCTTTCTTT | CAISEVNTEAFF
NA | TRBJ2-3 | many | TRBV5-4 | TGTGCCAGCAGCTTGGTGGGGCCAGATACGCAGTATTTT | CASSLVGPDTQYF
NA | TRBJ2-3 | medium-sized | TRBV12-3/TRBV12-4 | TGTGCCAGCAAGTGGAGGGCAGATACGCAGTATTTT | CASKWRADTQYF
TRBD1 | TRBJ1-2 | many | TRBV5-4 | TGTGCCAGCAGCCCGATGACAGGGACGGCCTATGGCTACACCTTC | CASSPMTGTAYGYTF
TRBD2 | TRBJ2-1 | many | TRBV6-6 | TGTGCCAGCACTGATACAGTAGCGGGGGTCGGTGGGAATGAGCAGTTCTTC | CASTDTVAGVGGNEQFF
TRBD2 | TRBJ2-1 | many | TRBV7-9 | TGTGCCAGCGCCGAGGGACTAGCGGGGGTAAATGAGCAGTTCTTC | CASAEGLAGVNEQFF
NA | TRBJ2-7 | many | TRBV12-3/TRBV12-4 | TGTGCCAGCAGTTCGTTTGCGGGGGCCAGCGAGCAGTACTTC | CASSSFAGASEQYF
NA | TRBJ2-1 | many | TRBV20-1 | TGCAGTGCTCGAACGCCGGGGGGCGATAATAATGAGCAGTTCTTC | CSARTPGGDNNEQFF
NA | TRBJ1-5 | medium-sized | TRBV7-2 | TGTGCCAGCAGCTTAGGGGCGATTCTGCCCCAGCATTTT | CASSLGAILPQHF
NA | TRBJ2-2 | many | TRBV6-6 | TGTGCCAGCAGTTACTCTCCCGGGGAGCTGTTTTTT | CASSYSPGELFF
NA | TRBJ1-1 | many | TRBV7-2 | TGTGCCAGCAGCTTAGGGGGAAAGGCTTTCTTT | CASSLGGKAFF
NA | TRBJ2-4 | many | TRBV6-1 | TGTGCCAGCACCCTTGACGGCAGAAACATTCAGTACTTC | CASTLDGRNIQYF